This is a list of T cell receptor beta chains from one sample in a study of blood T cells in healthy people across ages. TCRdb re-analysed the 5' RACE reads in MiXCR, keeping a single row per CDR3 protein. The sample lists 1.5 million to 1.8 million distinct CDR3 sequences; roughly 43% were seen once. The sample comprised blood. The receptors were sampled from a young woman in good health. Both conserved end residues are part of each CDR3. The order of the fields is D gene, J gene, clone size, V gene, CDR3 DNA, CDR3 protein. The D gene is left open where the match is weak. Clone size is shown for a subset of rows, as once, few, many or a class of expanded clone.

TRBD1	TRBJ2-7	few	TRBV10-3	TGTGCCATCCGGACAGGGCCGGGATACGAGCAGTACTTC	CAIRTGPGYEQYF
TRBD1	TRBJ2-5	NA	TRBV7-2	TGTGCCAGCAGCTTAAGCGTGACAGGGTTGTGGGAGACCCAGTACTTC	CASSLSVTGLWETQYF
NA	TRBJ2-1	few	TRBV7-9	TGTGCCAGCAGCTCCCCGCGTAGCGGATACAATGAGCAGTTCTTC	CASSSPRSGYNEQFF
TRBD1	TRBJ1-1	few	TRBV12-3/TRBV12-4	TGTGCCAGCACTTGGACAGGGGGCACTGAAGCTTTCTTT	CASTWTGGTEAFF
TRBD1	TRBJ2-7	many	TRBV13	TGTGCCAGCAGCTTAGAACAGGGGTCCTACGAGCAGTACTTC	CASSLEQGSYEQYF
NA	TRBJ1-1	NA	TRBV5-5	TGTGCCAGCAGCTCGCCCATATTGGACACTGAAGCTTTCTTT	CASSSPILDTEAFF
NA	TRBJ1-2	NA	TRBV4-3	TGCGCCAGCAGCCCTCGGCTCCAGGTTGGGGGCTATGGCTACACCTTC	CASSPRLQVGGYGYTF
NA	TRBJ1-1	few	TRBV13	TGTGCCAGCAGCTTCGCCTGGAACACTGAAGCTTTCTTT	CASSFAWNTEAFF
NA	TRBJ2-1	few	TRBV6-2/TRBV6-3	TGTGCCAGCAGTTACGATAAAATCACCTACAATGAGCAGTTCTTC	CASSYDKITYNEQFF
TRBD1	TRBJ1-1	NA	TRBV4-1	TGCGCCAGCAGCCAGACAGGGGGCTCAGCTTTCTTT	CASSQTGGSAFF
NA	TRBJ1-2	NA	TRBV4-2	TGTGCCAGCAGCCCAACCAGGGCTAACTATGACTACACCTTC	CASSPTRANYDYTF
TRBD1	TRBJ2-3	few	TRBV4-3	TGCGCCAGCAGCCACGGACAGGGGACGACAGATACGCAGTATTTT	CASSHGQGTTDTQYF
NA	TRBJ2-3	NA	TRBV6-5	TGTGCCAGCAGTTACCCCCCGCGGTCTAGCGAAAACACAGATACGCAGTATTTT	CASSYPPRSSENTDTQYF
NA	TRBJ2-7	many	TRBV4-3	TGCGCCAGCAGCCCGCCGGGGGAGACCTACGAGCAGTACTTC	CASSPPGETYEQYF
TRBD1	TRBJ2-7	NA	TRBV20-1	TGCAGTGCTAGAGGGACAGGGGGTTCCTACGAGCAGTACTTC	CSARGTGGSYEQYF
NA	TRBJ2-1	few	TRBV10-2	TGCGCCAGTGCTGGACTATCTCTTGGGGTCAATGAGCAGTTCTTC	CASAGLSLGVNEQFF
NA	TRBJ1-2	NA	TRBV6-2/TRBV6-3	TGTGCCAGCAGTTGGGGGGTGACAGAGGATGGCTACACCTTC	CASSWGVTEDGYTF
TRBD1	TRBJ1-2	NA	TRBV25-1	TGTGCCAGCAGTGCGACAGGGGCACTAGACTATGGCTACACCTTC	CASSATGALDYGYTF
NA	TRBJ2-5	NA	TRBV20-1	TGCAGTGCCACCGGGCGGACAGCCCAAGAGACCCAGTACTTC	CSATGRTAQETQYF
NA	TRBJ1-1	once	TRBV2	TGTGCCAGTCACATGGGGATGAACACTGAAGCTTTCTTT	CASHMGMNTEAFF
NA	TRBJ1-2	NA	TRBV18	TGTGCCAGCTCACCAGGTCTGAGGGACGGCTACACCTTC	CASSPGLRDGYTF
NA	TRBJ1-6	NA	TRBV4-3	TGCGCCAGCAGCCAAGCGGCGGCGAGCTCCTATAATTCACCCCTCCACTTT	CASSQAAASSYNSPLHF
NA	TRBJ1-1	NA	TRBV28	TGTGCCAGCAGTGCTGGGTTCGAGCCTGAAGCTTTCTTT	CASSAGFEPEAFF
NA	TRBJ1-1	few	TRBV10-3	TGTGCCATCAGTGGGGGATCGGGCACTGAAGCTTTCTTT	CAISGGSGTEAFF
NA	TRBJ1-1	once	TRBV29-1	TGCAGCGGCCGAAGGAGGGGCACTGAAGCTTTCTTT	CSGRRRGTEAFF
NA	TRBJ2-1	many	TRBV4-3	TGCGCCAGCAGCCAAGATATCGGCAATGAGCAGTTCTTC	CASSQDIGNEQFF
TRBD1	TRBJ1-4	once	TRBV29-1	TGCAGCGTTATGACAGGGTGGGAAAAACTGTTTTTT	CSVMTGWEKLFF
TRBD2	TRBJ2-5	few	TRBV4-2	TGTGCCAGCAGCTTTACCGGGACTAGCGGGAAAGAGCAGTACTTC	CASSFTGTSGKEQYF
NA	TRBJ1-1	NA	TRBV25-1	TGTGCCAGCAGTGAAGTAAAAACAGGAGCCTTCACTGAAGCTTTCTTT	CASSEVKTGAFTEAFF
NA	TRBJ2-4	few	TRBV7-9	TGTGCCAGCAGCTTTTGGGGGGCAGCCAAAAACATTCAGTACTTC	CASSFWGAAKNIQYF
NA	TRBJ2-7	NA	TRBV6-5	TGTGCCAGCAGTTACTCCAGAAGGATCGGAAACGAGCAGTACTTC	CASSYSRRIGNEQYF
NA	TRBJ2-1	NA	TRBV10-3	TGTGCCATCAGTGATTTACAGGGCACGGGGAATGAGCAGTTCTTC	CAISDLQGTGNEQFF
NA	TRBJ2-1	few	TRBV7-2	TGTGCCAGCAGCTTAACAGCGGGGACAATTTCGGGGCAGTTCTTC	CASSLTAGTISGQFF
NA	TRBJ1-5	few	TRBV6-1	TGTGCCAGCAGTGAAGCGACTATCCCCAATCAGCCCCAGCATTTT	CASSEATIPNQPQHF
TRBD1	TRBJ1-2	many	TRBV5-5	TGTGCCAGCAGATCGACAGGGAACTATGGCTACACCTTC	CASRSTGNYGYTF
NA	TRBJ2-2	NA	TRBV3-1	TGTGCCAGCAGCCAGGCGTTCGGGGAGCTGTTTTTT	CASSQAFGELFF
NA	TRBJ1-2	few	TRBV6-2/TRBV6-3	TGTGCCAGCAGTTACAAGAGAGCTAACTATGGCTACACCTTC	CASSYKRANYGYTF
NA	TRBJ1-5	few	TRBV29-1	TGCAGCGTTGCGGGAGCCGGTAACAATCAGCCCCAGCATTTT	CSVAGAGNNQPQHF
NA	TRBJ1-2	NA	TRBV7-2	TGTGCCAGCAGCATCCGACGGCCCTATGGCTACACCTTC	CASSIRRPYGYTF
TRBD1	TRBJ1-2	NA	TRBV5-1	TGCGCCAGCAGCGAAGGACAGGTTCCGAACTATGGCTACACCTTC	CASSEGQVPNYGYTF
TRBD1	TRBJ2-1	NA	TRBV20-1	TGCAGTGCTAGAGCACCGGGACAGGTCGACAATGAGCAGTTCTTC	CSARAPGQVDNEQFF
NA	TRBJ2-7	NA	TRBV3-1	TGTGCCAGCAGCCCCGGGGGGCAGGGATTTTTCTCCTACGAGCAGTACTTC	CASSPGGQGFFSYEQYF